The subject of this entry is one T cell receptor beta chain. The target antigen is unknown. The sample originates from a study of T cell clusters in autoimmune cytopenias. Study-wide context: Per sample, median TRB depth was about 52,000 reads, yielding a median about 2,500 distinct clonotypes. Overall study results and limits: TRB repertoire shifts in secondary cytopenia and chronic lymphocytic leukemia mostly reflected lymphoma, not autoimmunity. Primary autoimmune cytopenia patients seemingly lacked the physiological T cell clusters found in healthy donors. Healthy donors had around 3.1-fold more exclusive TRB clusters than active autoimmune hepatitis patients.

TRB amplification used 250 ng of peripheral blood genomic DNA. One tube held mixed TRB-A and TRB-B primer pools for touch-down PCR. After re-calling the multiplex PCR reads, TCRdb lists one entry per CDR3 protein, DNA absent. This table lists 8,800 or so distinct CDR3 sequences. This CDR3 contains 14 residues. Germline lookup yields CDR1 MNHEY and CDR2 SVGAGI. Sample: peripheral blood. This sequence originates from a human donor with an autoimmune cytopenia or autoimmune hepatitis (not recorded which). This rearrangement joins TRBV6-5 to TRBJ1-1. This chain's CDR3 is CASSEAVQYTEAFF.